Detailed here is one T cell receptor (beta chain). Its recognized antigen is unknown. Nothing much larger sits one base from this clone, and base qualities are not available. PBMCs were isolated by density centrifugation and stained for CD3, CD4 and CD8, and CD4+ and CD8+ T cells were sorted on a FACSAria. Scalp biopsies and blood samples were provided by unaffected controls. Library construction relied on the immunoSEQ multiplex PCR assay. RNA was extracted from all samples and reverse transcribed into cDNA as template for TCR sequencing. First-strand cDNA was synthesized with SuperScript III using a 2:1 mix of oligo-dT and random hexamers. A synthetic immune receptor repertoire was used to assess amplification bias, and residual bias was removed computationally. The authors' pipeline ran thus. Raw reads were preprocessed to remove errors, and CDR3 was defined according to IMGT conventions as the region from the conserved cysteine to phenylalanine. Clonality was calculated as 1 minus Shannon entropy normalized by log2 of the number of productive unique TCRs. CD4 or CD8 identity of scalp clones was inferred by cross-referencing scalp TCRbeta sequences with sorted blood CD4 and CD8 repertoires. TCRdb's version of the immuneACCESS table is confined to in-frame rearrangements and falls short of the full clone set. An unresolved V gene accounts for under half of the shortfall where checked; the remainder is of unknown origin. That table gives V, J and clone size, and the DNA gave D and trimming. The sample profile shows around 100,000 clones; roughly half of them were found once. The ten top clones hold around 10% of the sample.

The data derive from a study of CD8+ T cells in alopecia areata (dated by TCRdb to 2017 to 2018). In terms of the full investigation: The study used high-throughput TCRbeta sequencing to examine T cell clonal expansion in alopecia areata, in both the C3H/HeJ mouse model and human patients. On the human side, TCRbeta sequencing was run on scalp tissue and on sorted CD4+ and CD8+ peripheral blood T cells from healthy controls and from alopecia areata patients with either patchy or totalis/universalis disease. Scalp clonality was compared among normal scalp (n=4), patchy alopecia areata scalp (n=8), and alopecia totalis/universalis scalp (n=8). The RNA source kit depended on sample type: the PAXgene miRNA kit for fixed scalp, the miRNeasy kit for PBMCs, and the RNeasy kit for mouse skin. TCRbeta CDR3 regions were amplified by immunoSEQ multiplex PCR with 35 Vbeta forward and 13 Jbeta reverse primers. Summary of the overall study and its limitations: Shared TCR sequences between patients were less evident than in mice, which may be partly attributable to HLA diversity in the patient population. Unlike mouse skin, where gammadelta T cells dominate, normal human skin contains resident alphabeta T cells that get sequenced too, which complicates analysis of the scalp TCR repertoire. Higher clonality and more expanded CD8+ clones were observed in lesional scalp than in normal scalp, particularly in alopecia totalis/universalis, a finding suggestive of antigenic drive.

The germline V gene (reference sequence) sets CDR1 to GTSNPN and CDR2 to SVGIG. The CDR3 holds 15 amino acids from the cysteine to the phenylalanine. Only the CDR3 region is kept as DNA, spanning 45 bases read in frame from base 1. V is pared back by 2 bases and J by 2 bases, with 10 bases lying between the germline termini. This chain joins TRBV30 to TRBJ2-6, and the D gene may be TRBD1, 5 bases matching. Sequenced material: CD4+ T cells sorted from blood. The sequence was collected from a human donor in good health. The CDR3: CAWSPIGAGANVLTF. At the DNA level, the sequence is TGTGCCTGGAGTCCCATAGGGGCTGGGGCCAACGTCCTGACTTTC. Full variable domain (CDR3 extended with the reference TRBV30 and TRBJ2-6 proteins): SQTIHQWPATLVQPVGSPLSLECTVEGTSNPNLYWYRQAAGRGLQLLFYSVGIGQISSEVPQNLSASRPQDRQFILSSKKLLLSDSGFYLCAWSPIGAGANVLTFGAGSRLTVL.